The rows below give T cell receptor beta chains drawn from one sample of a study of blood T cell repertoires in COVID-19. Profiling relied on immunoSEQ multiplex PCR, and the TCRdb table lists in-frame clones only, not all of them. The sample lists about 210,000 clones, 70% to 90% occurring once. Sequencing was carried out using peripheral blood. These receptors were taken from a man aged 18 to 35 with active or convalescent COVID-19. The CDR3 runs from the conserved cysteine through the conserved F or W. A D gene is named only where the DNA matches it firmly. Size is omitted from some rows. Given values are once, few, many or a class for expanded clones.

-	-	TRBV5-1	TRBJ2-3	TGCGCCAGCAGACTTGGAGATACGCAGTATTTT	CASRLGDTQYF
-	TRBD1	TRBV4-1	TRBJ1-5	TGCGCCAGCAGCCAAGAATGGGGGACAGGGAGCAATCAGCCCCAGCATTTT	CASSQEWGTGSNQPQHF
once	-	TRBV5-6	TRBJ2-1	TGTGCCAGCAGCGCGGGGCTAGTAGCGTTATCCTACAATGAGCAGTTCTTC	CASSAGLVALSYNEQFF
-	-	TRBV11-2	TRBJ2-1	TGTGCCAGCAGCTTGGCAGGATACAATGAGCAGTTCTTC	CASSLAGYNEQFF
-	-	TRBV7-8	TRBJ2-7	TGTGCCAGCAGCCGCTATAGAACCTACGAGCAGTACTTC	CASSRYRTYEQYF
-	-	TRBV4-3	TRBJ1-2	TGCGCCAGCAGCCAACATGGACAGTATGGCTACACCTTC	CASSQHGQYGYTF
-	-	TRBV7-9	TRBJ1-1	TGTGCCAGCAGCTTCTCCCTAGGGGCTAGGGGTAGGATGAACACTGAAGCTTTCTTT	CASSFSLGARGRMNTEAFF
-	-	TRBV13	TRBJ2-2	TGTGCCAGCAGCTTGGGGGGTACCGGGGAGCTGTTTTTT	CASSLGGTGELFF
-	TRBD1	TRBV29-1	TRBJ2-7	TGCAGCGTGCTGACAGGGCCCTACGAGCAGTACTTC	CSVLTGPYEQYF
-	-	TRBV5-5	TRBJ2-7	TGTGCCAGCAGCTTGGGGAGCGGCTCCTACGAGCAGTACTTC	CASSLGSGSYEQYF
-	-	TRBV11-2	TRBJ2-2	TGTGCCAGCAGCTTAGTAGTGGTTAACACCGGGGAGCTGTTTTTT	CASSLVVVNTGELFF
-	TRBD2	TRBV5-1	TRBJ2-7	TGCGCCAGCAGCTTGGCCAGCGGGAGAACCTACGAGCAGTACTTC	CASSLASGRTYEQYF
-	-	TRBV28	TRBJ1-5	TGTGCCAGCAACGGTCAGCCCCAGCATTTT	CASNGQPQHF
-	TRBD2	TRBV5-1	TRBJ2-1	TGCGCCAGCAGCGGTGTCGTAGGGGCTCCGGGAGGGTATGAGCAGTTCTTC	CASSGVVGAPGGYEQFF
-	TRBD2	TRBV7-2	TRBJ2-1	TGTGCCAGCAGCCTTCGGAGGGGGACTAGCGAGGGTGAGCAGTTCTTC	CASSLRRGTSEGEQFF
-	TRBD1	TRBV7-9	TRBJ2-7	TGTGCCAGCAGCGAGGGACAGTACTACGAGCAGTACTTC	CASSEGQYYEQYF
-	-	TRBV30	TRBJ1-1	TGTGCCTGGGGGATCTATGAAGCTTTCTTT	CAWGIYEAFF
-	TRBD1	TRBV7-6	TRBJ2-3	TGTGCCAGCAGCCATGGGACAGGGGTTACAGATACGCAGTATTTT	CASSHGTGVTDTQYF
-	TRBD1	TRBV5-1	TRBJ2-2	TGCGCCAGCAGCTTGGTATTTACCGGGACAGTAAACACCGGGGAGCTGTTTTTT	CASSLVFTGTVNTGELFF
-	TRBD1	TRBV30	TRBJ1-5	TGTGCCTGGAGTGTACTCGGAGGGGGCCCCTTGGGGCCCCAGCATTTT	CAWSVLGGGPLGPQHF
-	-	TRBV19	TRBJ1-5	TGTGCCACCGACACAGGGAGCAGCAATCAGCCCCAGCATTTT	CATDTGSSNQPQHF
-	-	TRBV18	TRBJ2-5	TGTGCCAGCTCACCACGTGTTGGCCTAGACGTCGACGAAGAGACCCAGTACTTC	CASSPRVGLDVDEETQYF
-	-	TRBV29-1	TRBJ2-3	TGCAGCGCAGATCGGGGGTCGGGAGATACGCAGTATTTT	CSADRGSGDTQYF
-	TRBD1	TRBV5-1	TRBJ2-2	TGCGCCAGCGCCCTGGACAGGGGGCAACGGGAGCTGTTTTTT	CASALDRGQRELFF
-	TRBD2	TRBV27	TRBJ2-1	TGTGCCAGCAGCATCGGGCCGGGACTAGCGGACAATGAGCAGTTCTTC	CASSIGPGLADNEQFF
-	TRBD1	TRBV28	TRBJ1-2	TGTGCCAGCAGCCCACCCCCCTCCGGGACAGGGGTCTATGGCTACACCTTC	CASSPPPSGTGVYGYTF
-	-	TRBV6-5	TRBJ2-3	TGTGCCAGTCGACCGGGGGGCCGGTTGGATACGCAGTATTTT	CASRPGGRLDTQYF
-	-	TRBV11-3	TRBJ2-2	TGTGCCAGCAGCTTAGGGCAAAACACCGGGGAGCTGTTTTTT	CASSLGQNTGELFF
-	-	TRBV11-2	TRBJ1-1	TGTGCCAGCACGCAGGGGCCGGTCACTGAAGCTTTCTTT	CASTQGPVTEAFF
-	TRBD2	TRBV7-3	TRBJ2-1	TGTGCCAGCAGCTCCGGGACTAGCGGCAATGAGCAGTTCTTC	CASSSGTSGNEQFF
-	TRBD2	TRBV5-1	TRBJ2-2	TGCGCCAGCAGCGTGGCTAGCGGGATGAACACCGGGGAGCTGTTTTTT	CASSVASGMNTGELFF
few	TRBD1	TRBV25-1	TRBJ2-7	TGTGCCAGCAGTTGGACAGGGTATTCCTACGAGCAGTACTTC	CASSWTGYSYEQYF
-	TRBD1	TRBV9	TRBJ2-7	TGTGCCAGCAGCGCCTCGTCAGGGGGCGGGCAGTACTTC	CASSASSGGGQYF
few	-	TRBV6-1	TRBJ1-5	TGTGCCAGCAGTGAAGCGACAGGCTCCCATAGCAATCAGCCCCAGCATTTT	CASSEATGSHSNQPQHF
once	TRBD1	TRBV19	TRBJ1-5	TGTGCCAGTAGTATGAGTGGACAGGGAGGGCAGCCCCAGCATTTT	CASSMSGQGGQPQHF
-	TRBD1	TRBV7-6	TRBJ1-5	TGTGCCAGCAGCTTAGAGAAGACAGGGAGCAATCAGCCCCAGCATTTT	CASSLEKTGSNQPQHF
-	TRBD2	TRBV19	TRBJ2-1	TGTGCCAGTAGTATACGTCTCCCGGGGAGCGGGAGAACGAATGAGCAGTTCTTC	CASSIRLPGSGRTNEQFF
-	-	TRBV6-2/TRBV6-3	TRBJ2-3	TGTGCCAGCAGTTACGGCGGTTACACAGATACGCAGTATTTT	CASSYGGYTDTQYF
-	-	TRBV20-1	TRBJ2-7	TGCAGTGCTAGGAGAGGCTACGAGCAGTACTTC	CSARRGYEQYF
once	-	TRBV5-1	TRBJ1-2	TGCGCCAGCAGCCCCGGGAAGGGTTCAGTTAACTATGGCTACACCTTC	CASSPGKGSVNYGYTF
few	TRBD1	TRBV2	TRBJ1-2	TGTGCCAGCAGCCCGAGGACAGGGGGCTTCTATGGCTACACCTTC	CASSPRTGGFYGYTF
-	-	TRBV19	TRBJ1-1	TGTGCCAGTAGTATAGTTGGGGGCGCGGGCACTGAAGCTTTCTTT	CASSIVGGAGTEAFF
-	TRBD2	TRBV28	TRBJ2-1	TGTGCCTGCGGAGGGAGGAGAGGGGGACTAGCGGGAGACAATGAGCAGTTCTTC	CACGGRRGGLAGDNEQFF
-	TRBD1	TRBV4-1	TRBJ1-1	TGCGCCAGCAGCCAAGACGGACAGGTGGACACTGAAGCTTTCTTT	CASSQDGQVDTEAFF
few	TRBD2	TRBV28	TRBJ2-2	TGTGCCAGCACCTCAGGACTAGCGACAGGAGCCGGGGAGCTGTTTTTT	CASTSGLATGAGELFF